This entry lists 10 T cell receptor beta chains sequenced from one sample in a study of cytomegalovirus exposure and HLA in healthy donors (dated by TCRdb to 2015 to 2018). To prepare the library, the immunoSEQ multiplex PCR assay was applied. TCRdb's version of the immuneACCESS table is confined to in-frame rearrangements and falls short of the full clone set. An unresolved V gene accounts for under half of the shortfall where checked; the remainder is of unknown origin. For this sample the table gives some 140,000 clones, of which 86% were detected only once. Around 22% of the sample rests with the top ten. Input material: PBMCs. All receptors derive from a man aged 18 to 35 in good health and CMV-seropositive.

The rearrangement joins TRBV6-5 to TRBJ1-4, with 7 bases lining up with TRBD1. V lost 6 bases, J lost 0 bases, and 4 bases stayed unmatched. Germline CDR1 reads MNHEY; CDR2 reads SVGAGI. The CDR3 runs to 15 residues. CDR3 amino acids: CASSRTGATNEKLFF. Here the CDR3 DNA reads TGTGCCAGCAGCAGGACAGGAGCAACTAATGAAAAACTGTTTTTT.

The V and J genes are TRBV7-2 and TRBJ2-5; 7 bases agree with TRBD2. Losses at the gene ends were 3 bases for V and 5 bases for J; bases not matched to a gene: 6. Germline CDR1 SGHTA, CDR2 FQGNSA. The CDR3 has 14 amino acids. In nucleotides, the CDR3 is TGTGCCAGCAGCTTTAGCGGGTTTTGGGAGACCCAGTACTTC. Translation: CASSFSGFWETQYF.

The V and J genes are TRBV6-5 and TRBJ1-5, with D maybe TRBD1 (6 bases). Between the trimmed V and J ends, which lost 6 bases and 4 bases, there was a span of 13 bases. This CDR3 has 14 amino acids. Germline V lookup: CDR1 MNHEY, CDR2 SVGAGI. CDR3 protein: CASRAGARNQPQHF. CDR3 DNA sequence: TGTGCCAGCAGGGCGGGGGCGCGAAATCAGCCCCAGCATTTT.

The V gene is TRBV2, the J gene TRBJ1-5; no clear D. The length of the CDR3 is 14 residues. The germline V and J ends were trimmed by 6 bases and 6 bases, with 15 bases remaining between them. CDR1 is SNHLY, CDR2 FYNNEI, per germline. The CDR3 sequence: CASRPGGQVQPQHF. CDR3 sequence (DNA): TGTGCCAGCAGGCCGGGAGGCCAGGTTCAGCCCCAGCATTTT.

J is TRBJ2-3 and V is TRBV7-2; 8 positions agree with TRBD2. The length of the CDR3 is 17 residues. V was pared by 5 bases and J by 6 bases, with 16 bases of the junction left unmatched. The V gene's germline CDR1 is SGHTA and CDR2 FQGNSA. The CDR3 DNA sequence: TGTGCCAGCAGCCCGAGACTAGCGCCCACTAAGACCGATACGCAGTATTTT. Its translation: CASSPRLAPTKTDTQYF.

The chain is built from TRBV5-6 and TRBJ2-7, with TRBD2 identical over 11 bases. Germline V gene lookup returns CDR1 SGHDT and CDR2 YYEEEE. Losses at the gene ends were 3 bases for V and 3 bases for J; bases not matched to a gene: 8. The CDR3 spans 16 residues. CDR3 sequence: CASSWRRTSGSYEQYF. The CDR3 nucleotides read TGTGCCAGCAGCTGGAGGAGAACTAGCGGGAGCTACGAGCAGTACTTC.

V is TRBV13 and J is TRBJ2-1, with 8 bases that match TRBD2. There are 15 residues in the CDR3. The V segment lost 2 bases and the J segment 1 base; nucleotides outside the gene matches: 1. The germline V gene has CDR1 PRHDT and CDR2 FYEKMQ (reference sequence). CDR3 in amino acids: CASSLRGGSYNEQFF. CDR3 nucleotides: TGTGCCAGCAGCTTACGGGGGGGTTCCTACAATGAGCAGTTCTTC.

This clone has only a few counts. This chain uses TRBV5-1 with TRBJ2-7; 8 bases agree with TRBD1. Germline lookup yields CDR1 SGHRS and CDR2 YFSETQ. Losses at the gene ends were 4 bases for V and 4 bases for J; bases not matched to a gene: 7. The CDR3 contains 14 residues. The CDR3, as DNA: TGCGCCAGCAGCCCGTCAGGGGGCAGGTACGAGCAGTACTTC. It yields the protein CASSPSGGRYEQYF. Combining the CDR3 with reference TRBV5-1 and TRBJ2-7 gives the whole variable domain KAGVTQTPRYLIKTRGQQVTLSCSPISGHRSVSWYQQTPGQGLQFLFEYFSETQRNKGNFPGRFSGRQFSNSRSEMNVSTLELGDSALYLCASSPSGGRYEQYFGPGTRLTVT.

This clone was seen only a few times. This chain connects TRBV14 to TRBJ1-3; D remains unclear. The CDR3 spans 11 residues. V was clipped by 0 bases and J by 10 bases, with 4 bases between them. Looked up from germline, CDR1 is SGHDN and CDR2 is FVKESK. CDR3 coding DNA: TGTGCCAGCAGCCAAGACAGGACCATATATTTT. It is translated as CASSQDRTIYF.

The chain couples TRBV7-9 to TRBJ1-4, with TRBD1 matching 7 bases. The CDR3 totals 16 residues. Per the germline V gene, CDR1 is SEHNR and CDR2 is FQNEAQ (reference sequence). Trimming took 1 base from V and 7 from J; bases not matched to a gene: 9. The CDR3 sequence: CASSLGSGNRGEKLFF. In DNA, the CDR3 is TGTGCCAGCAGCTTAGGGTCCGGGAACAGGGGTGAAAAACTGTTTTTT. The full variable domain, in which reference TRBV7-9 and TRBJ1-4 provide the parts outside the CDR3, is DTGVSQNPRHKITKRGQNVTFRCDPISEHNRLYWYRQTLGQGPEFLTYFQNEAQLEKSRLLSDRFSAERPKGSFSTLEIQRTEQGDSAMYLCASSLGSGNRGEKLFFGSGTQLSVL.